The present TCR beta chain was sequenced within a study of tumor and adjacent non-tumor tissue in lung cancer. Study-level findings and limits: Tumor tissue had significantly higher TCR diversity than normal lung.

Three rounds of nested PCR, following a modified ARM-PCR protocol, produced the TCRbeta library. TCRdb recomputed calls from the multiplex PCR reads with MiXCR, one row per CDR3 protein. In the table there are about 86,000 distinct CDR3 sequences, more than 65% of which are singletons. No cell sorting was done before RNA was extracted from the tissue. This non-tumor lung sample came from over 3 cm beyond the tumor edge. Germline CDR1 reads SGHAT; CDR2 reads FQNNGV. CDR3 length equals 15 residues. For this clonotype: Its specificity is not known. At one end the junction does not follow the germline gene, possibly because of a read error.

The source of this sequence is a woman aged 50 to 60 with non-small cell lung cancer. V is TRBV11-2 and J is TRBJ2-7; D perhaps matches TRBD2 (5 bases). The specimen sequenced was distant non-tumor lung tissue. The CDR3 nucleotides are TGTGCCAGCAGCACCGGGATAAGGAGCACTTACGAGCAGTATTTC. Protein: CASSTGIRSTYEQYF.